Below, 18 T cell receptor beta chains from the same sample are listed, as sequenced in a study of blood T cells in healthy people across ages. Primers used in a second PCR of about 6 to 12 cycles were a sample-barcoded 5' primer and a J-beta primer mix. TCRdb ran MiXCR on the 5' RACE reads and lists one entry per CDR3 protein. The sample comprises 650,000 to 800,000 distinct CDR3 sequences, around 42% of which are singletons, and 15% to 25% rests with the top ten. The sequenced sample was blood. The receptors originated from a man aged 55 to 70 in good health.

This sequence joins TRBV20-1 and TRBJ2-3, with 9 bases identical to TRBD1. The CDR3 has 15 amino acids. J lost 2 bases, V lost 3 bases, and 6 bases had no gene match. Looked up from germline, CDR1 is DFQATT and CDR2 is SNEGSKA (reference sequence). This CDR3 reads CSASAGQGNTDTQYF. CDR3 sequence (DNA): TGCAGTGCTAGTGCGGGACAGGGTAACACAGATACGCAGTATTTT.

This chain joins TRBV11-3 and TRBJ2-1; the match to TRBD1 covers 8 bases. V shed 2 bases and J 2 bases; nucleotides not matched to a gene: 2. This CDR3 is built from 15 residues. From germline, CDR1 is SGHNT and CDR2 YENEEA. The CDR3 coding sequence is TGTGCCAGCAGCTTACAGGGGGCGGCCTACAATGAGCAGTTCTTC. Translated: CASSLQGAAYNEQFF.

This CDR3 is CATKASGGVPDTQYF. The CDR3 nucleotides read TGTGCCACCAAGGCTAGCGGGGGAGTCCCAGATACGCAGTATTTT. V usage is TRBV7-2 and J usage is TRBJ2-3; 10 positions match TRBD2. The J segment lost 4 bases and the V segment lost 10 bases, leaving 11 bases of the junction unmatched. Germline V gene sequence: CDR1 SGHTA, CDR2 FQGNSA. This CDR3 spans 15 amino acids.

This clonotype was recorded a few times. The chain combines TRBV24-1 with TRBJ2-7; D unresolved. The ends were cut back, 2 bases at V and 9 bases at J, with 16 bases in the middle. The CDR3 is made up of 14 amino acids. The germline V gene encodes CDR1 KGHDR and CDR2 SFDVKD. The CDR3 sequence is CATSDWLELTGQYF. CDR3 nucleotide sequence: TGTGCCACCAGTGATTGGCTGGAACTAACCGGGCAGTACTTC.

In this sample, this clonotype turned up a few times. The chain recombines TRBV9 with TRBJ2-1; TRBD2 might be the D (5 bases). Germline CDR1 and CDR2: SGDLS and YYNGEE. This CDR3 has 16 residues. Trimming stripped 4 bases from V and 4 bases from J, with 18 bases between. The CDR3 nucleotides read TGTGCCAGCAGCCCTCGGACGGAACTAGTTTACAATGAGCAGTTCTTC. This sequence encodes CASSPRTELVYNEQFF. Combining the CDR3 with reference TRBV9 and TRBJ2-1 gives the whole variable domain DSGVTQTPKHLITATGQRVTLRCSPRSGDLSVYWYQQSLDQGLQFLIQYYNGEERAKGNILERFSAQQFPDLHSELNLSSLELGDSALYFCASSPRTELVYNEQFFGPGTRLTVL.

V usage is TRBV9 and J usage is TRBJ1-1; D ambiguous. Germline CDR1 SGDLS, CDR2 YYNGEE. The CDR3 consists of 15 residues. Trimming removed 6 bases at V and 2 bases at J, with 17 bases between. This CDR3 reads CASNRFGVSNTEAFF. The CDR3, as DNA: TGTGCCAGCAACAGATTCGGGGTTTCCAACACTGAAGCTTTCTTT.

This clonotype was recorded a few times. This rearrangement joins TRBV20-1 to TRBJ2-3; D unclear. This CDR3 is built from 15 residues. Germline V gives CDR1 DFQATT, CDR2 SNEGSKA (reference sequence). Trimming removed 5 bases at V and 0 bases at J, with 15 bases between. This CDR3 is CSAVLGGTSTDTQYF. CDR3 bases: TGCAGTGCTGTCCTAGGCGGCACTAGCACAGATACGCAGTATTTT.

The chain uses TRBV11-2 and TRBJ2-3; 11 bases fit TRBD2. Trimming took 5 bases from V and 2 from J; bases not matched to a gene: 6. This CDR3 spans 16 amino acids. The germline V gene has CDR1 SGHAT and CDR2 FQNNGV. The CDR3 is CASSDIAGGATDTQYF. The CDR3, as DNA: TGTGCCAGCAGCGATATAGCGGGGGGGGCCACAGATACGCAGTATTTT. The whole variable domain, filled in from reference TRBV11-2 and TRBJ2-3, reads EAGVAQSPRYKIIEKRQSVAFWCNPISGHATLYWYQQILGQGPKLLIQFQNNGVVDDSQLPKDRFSAERLKGVDSTLKIQPAKLEDSAVYLCASSDIAGGATDTQYFGPGTRLTVL.

The rearrangement uses TRBV5-4 and TRBJ1-6; D may be TRBD1 (6 bases). This CDR3 has 13 residues. V lost 4 bases to trimming and J lost 9 bases, with 11 bases between them. Germline V gives CDR1 SGHNT, CDR2 YYREEE (reference sequence). The CDR3 here is CASSTDSTSPLHF. The DNA of the CDR3 is TGTGCCAGCAGCACGGACAGTACTTCACCCCTCCACTTT.

V is TRBV6-2 or TRBV6-3 and J is TRBJ2-2; D is undetermined. Germline lookup yields CDR1 MNHEY and CDR2 SVGEGT. V gave up 2 bases and J gave up 1 base, with 14 bases separating them. The CDR3 has 17 amino acids. In DNA, the CDR3 is TGTGCCAGCAGTTACCTGTTACAGAACCTGAACACCGGGGAGCTGTTTTTT. Its translation: CASSYLLQNLNTGELFF.

At least ten counts were recorded for this clonotype. The chain couples TRBV29-1 to TRBJ1-2, with D perhaps TRBD1 (6 bases). V was trimmed by 5 bases and J by 4 bases, leaving 11 bases between them. Germline loops: CDR1 SQVTM, CDR2 ANQGSEA. The CDR3 contains 12 residues. The CDR3 here is CSVSQGTYGYTF. CDR3 bases: TGCAGCGTTTCGCAGGGGACCTATGGCTACACCTTC.

This clonotype was counted a few times. This rearrangement joins TRBV24-1 to TRBJ2-5, with 7 bases lining up with TRBD1. The germline CDR1 and CDR2 sequences are KGHDR and SFDVKD. V lost 3 bases, J lost 5 bases, and 11 bases stayed unmatched. The CDR3 has 16 residues. CDR3 DNA sequence: TGTGCCACCAGTGATCCGACAGGGTCGGCCGGGGAGACCCAGTACTTC. Its translation: CATSDPTGSAGETQYF.

The gene calls are TRBV6-2 or TRBV6-3 and TRBJ2-2; D gene uncertain. V shed 8 bases and J shed 3 bases, with 4 bases lying between them. CDR1 MNHEY and CDR2 SVGEGT come from the germline V gene. This CDR3 is built from 11 residues. CDR3 nucleotide sequence: TGTGCCAGCTGTCACACCGGGGAGCTGTTTTTT. It codes for CASCHTGELFF.

The J gene is TRBJ1-1, the V gene TRBV6-2 or TRBV6-3; TRBD1 matches 8 bases. In germline, CDR1 is MNHEY, CDR2 SVGEGT. The CDR3 length is 14 residues. The V and J ends lost 4 bases and 4 bases, in that order; junction bases with no gene match: 5. The CDR3 spells CASSFNRGGTEAFF. The CDR3 coding sequence is TGTGCCAGCAGTTTTAACAGGGGGGGCACTGAAGCTTTCTTT.

This rearrangement joins TRBV15 to TRBJ2-7; no clear D gene. Germline V gives CDR1 LNHNV, CDR2 YYDKDF (reference sequence). The CDR3 runs 14 residues. V was trimmed by 0 bases and J by 3 bases, leaving 9 bases between them. CDR3 amino acids: CATSRDSSRYEQYF. The CDR3 nucleotides are TGTGCCACCAGCAGAGATAGTTCCCGCTACGAGCAGTACTTC.

The chain recombines TRBV9 with TRBJ2-7; possibly TRBD2 for D (7 bases). The CDR3 spans 14 residues. Trimming left V 0 bases short and J 5 bases short, with 12 bases between. Germline V gene sequence: CDR1 SGDLS, CDR2 YYNGEE. CDR3 DNA sequence: TGTGCCAGCAGCGTAGCGGGGGGCCCTGACGAGCAGTACTTC. This codes for CASSVAGGPDEQYF.

V usage is TRBV12-3 or TRBV12-4 and J usage is TRBJ1-5, with 7 bases that match TRBD1. With V trimmed by 5 bases and J by 5 bases, 6 bases remained unmatched. There are 14 residues in the CDR3. The CDR3 DNA follows: TGTGCCAGCAGTCCACAGGGGTCACATCAGCCCCAGCATTTT. Translating it yields CASSPQGSHQPQHF.

The rearrangement joins TRBV6-2 or TRBV6-3 to TRBJ2-1; 10 nucleotides line up with TRBD2. CDR3 length: 15 amino acids. V dropped 2 bases and J dropped 7; count of bases not matched to a gene: 5. Germline lookup yields CDR1 MNHEY and CDR2 SVGEGT. This chain's CDR3 is CASSYPLAGLNEQFF. In DNA form, the CDR3 reads TGTGCCAGCAGTTACCCACTAGCGGGGCTAAATGAGCAGTTCTTC.